The present TCR beta chain was sequenced within a study of shared clonotypes between healthy human individuals. Study-wide background: The composition of the donors was a couple of women and three men aged 18 to 49. Broader study findings: Generation probabilities of non-shared clonotypes were lower (relative to those shared by all four donors).

As to this clone: Its antigen is unidentified.

It was across several immunoSEQ plates that each subset's genomic DNA was evenly split. The DNA input per sorted-subset replicate PCR was around 200 ng, corresponding to some 27,000 T cell genomes. The method was immunoSEQ multiplex PCR; TCRdb's version includes in-frame clones alone and lacks a portion of them. The table has around 750,000 clones, around 72% seen once. This TCR came from a woman aged 25-40 years in good health. Sequenced material: memory CD4+ T cells sorted from blood. Subset defined: CD45RA-negative fraction.

The chain's CDR3 is CASSPVIGRFTGELFF. DNA of the CDR3: TGCGCCAGCAGCCCAGTCATCGGCAGGTTCACCGGGGAGCTGTTTTTT. V usage is TRBV4-1 and J usage is TRBJ2-2; D is unclear. Per germline, CDR1 MGHRA and CDR2 YSYEKL. CDR3 length equals 16 residues. Trimming shortened V by 4 bases and J by 4 bases, and 16 bases separated the two germline ends.